This TCR beta chain was recovered during a study of radiotherapy plus CTLA-4 blockade in lung cancer. Study-wide results and caveats: The study found tumor-derived TCR clones expanded in blood after radiotherapy plus ipilimumab.

As to this clone: The antigen is not known.

Profiled with immunoSEQ multiplex PCR; TCRdb holds only in-frame clones, not every one. This sample has around 70,000 clones, with 70% to 80% found just once. Sequenced material: peripheral blood, taken from a patient treated with radiotherapy plus ipilimumab. The clonotype originates from a human donor with non-small cell lung cancer whose response to radiotherapy plus ipilimumab could not be evaluated. Some clones in this sample may be carry-over from other donors' samples.

CDR3 amino acids: CASSEALPGQLTTYNSPLHF. The DNA of the CDR3 is TGTGCCAGCAGTGAAGCCCTCCCGGGACAGCTGACGACTTATAATTCACCCCTCCACTTT. The gene calls are TRBV2 and TRBJ1-6; the match to TRBD1 covers 7 bases. V lost 0 bases, J lost 4 bases, and 15 bases stayed unmatched. CDR3 length: 20 amino acids. Looked up from germline, CDR1 is SNHLY and CDR2 is FYNNEI. The full variable domain, completed using reference TRBV2 and TRBJ1-6, is EPEVTQTPSHQVTQMGQEVILRCVPISNHLYFYWYRQILGQKVEFLVSFYNNEISEKSEIFDDQFSVERPDGSNFTLKIRSTKLEDSAMYFCASSEALPGQLTTYNSPLHFGNGTRLTVT.